This T cell receptor (beta chain) derives from a study of CD8+CD57+ T cells in acquired aplastic anemia. Points from the study as a whole: Roughly 28 was the count of CD8+ CDR3 sequences that patients shared with controls.

Germline lookup yields CDR1 KGHDR and CDR2 SFDVKD. With 4 bases clipped from V and 7 bases from J, the junction kept 5 bases outside the gene matches. The CDR3 length is 14 residues. Genomic DNA acted as the template from which TCR beta VDJ combination and CDR3 sequence profiling were carried out. TCRdb re-analysed the reads in MiXCR, keeping a single row per CDR3 protein. The sample has 150,000 to 200,000 distinct CDR3 sequences, less than 55% seen once. The sample holds many counts of this clonotype. Antigen specificity is unknown. The sequencing sample was made of sorted CD4+, CD8+, or CD8+CD57+ T cells (not recorded which) from PBMCs. The chain has TRBV24-1 and TRBJ2-1; TRBD2 matches at 8 bases. The sequence was obtained from a human donor in good health. CDR3 sequence: CATSESGGVNEQFF. CDR3 nucleotides: TGTGCCACCAGTGAGTCGGGAGGGGTTAATGAGCAGTTCTTC.